Listed here are 28 T cell receptor beta chains from one sample, sequenced in a study of shared T cell receptors in the human thymus. Produced via immunoSEQ multiplex PCR; TCRdb's table is partial and in-frame only. The sample yields just under 550,000 clones, around 78% seen once. The same specimen was also included in a second study, on human thymus T cells.

Sequencing was performed on thymocytes. The source of these receptors is a boy under three years old with a congenital heart defect.

This sequence joins TRBV4-2 and TRBJ2-7; weak D call: TRBD1 (6 bases). This CDR3 is built from 14 residues. Germline loops: CDR1 LGHNA, CDR2 YNFKEQ. With 2 bases removed from V and 2 bases from J, the gap between germline ends came to 10 bases. CDR3 sequence reads: CASSQRQETYEQYF. The CDR3 nucleotides read TGTGCCAGCAGCCAAAGACAGGAGACCTACGAGCAGTACTTC.

This chain joins TRBV19 and TRBJ1-5; perhaps TRBD1 as D (5 bases). V was pared by 0 bases and J by 5 bases, with 17 bases between. Germline CDR1 reads LNHDA; CDR2 reads SQIVND (reference sequence). This CDR3 has 17 amino acids. CDR3 DNA sequence: TGTGCCAGTAGTATAGATCAAATGGTAACAGGCCATCAGCCCCAGCATTTT. Encoded protein: CASSIDQMVTGHQPQHF.

This clone came up a few times. This chain's CDR3 is CASSDRGQGASNEQFF. CDR3 nucleotide sequence: TGTGCCAGCAGTGATCGGGGACAGGGGGCAAGCAATGAGCAGTTCTTC. The rearrangement uses TRBV6-1 and TRBJ2-1; 12 bases agree with TRBD1. Germline V gives CDR1 MNHNS, CDR2 SASEGT. The CDR3 has 16 residues. Trimming removed 3 bases from V and 6 bases from J; junction bases left unmatched: 6.

The chain carries TRBV4-1 and TRBJ2-7; 10 bases line up with TRBD2. The germline V gene has CDR1 MGHRA and CDR2 YSYEKL. This CDR3 region has 18 residues. J was trimmed by 5 bases and V by 2 bases; bases with no gene match: 15. The CDR3 spells CASSQMAPGLAGDDEQYF. Written as DNA, the CDR3 is TGCGCCAGCAGCCAAATGGCCCCTGGGCTAGCGGGAGACGACGAGCAGTACTTC.

CDR3 residues: CATSIGARRAAGIYEQYF. In DNA form, the CDR3 reads TGTGCCACCAGCATAGGGGCGCGGCGAGCGGCGGGGATCTACGAGCAGTACTTC. The chain combines TRBV15 with TRBJ2-7; D is possibly TRBD2 (6 bases). Trimming took off 4 bases at V and 3 bases at J, with 25 bases between the two ends. The CDR3 contains 18 residues. The germline V gene has CDR1 LNHNV and CDR2 YYDKDF (reference sequence).

The J gene is TRBJ2-1, the V gene TRBV5-1; 8 positions match TRBD1. The V gene's germline CDR1 is SGHRS and CDR2 YFSETQ. CDR3 length: 15 amino acids. The trim removed 0 bases at V and 8 bases at J, leaving 7 bases unmatched. The CDR3 loop reads CASSLGTGFGDEQFF. CDR3 DNA sequence: TGCGCCAGCAGCTTGGGGACAGGGTTTGGAGATGAGCAGTTCTTC.

The V call is TRBV19, the J call TRBJ1-2; D is possibly TRBD1 (6 bases). V shed 3 bases and J shed 8 bases, with 13 bases lying between them. CDR3 length: 13 amino acids. CDR1 is LNHDA, CDR2 SQIVND, per germline (reference sequence). The CDR3 here is CASSIAGVVGYTF. The CDR3 nucleotides read TGTGCCAGTAGTATCGCAGGGGTAGTCGGCTACACCTTC.

The chain is built from TRBV27 and TRBJ2-7; D may be TRBD2 (6 bases). Between the trimmed V and J ends, which lost 3 bases and 5 bases, there was a span of 23 bases. Looked up from germline, CDR1 is MNHEY and CDR2 is SMNVEV (reference sequence). This CDR3 is 17 amino acids long. The CDR3 DNA is TGTGCCAGCAGTTTGAGCGGCGGGACGGGCCCTGGCGACGAGCAGTACTTC. Residues: CASSLSGGTGPGDEQYF.

This chain uses TRBV2 with TRBJ2-5; 9 nucleotides agree with TRBD2. The CDR3 is made up of 17 amino acids. V was clipped by 3 bases and J by 5 bases; unmatched bases: 13. CDR1 SNHLY and CDR2 FYNNEI come from the germline V gene. The CDR3 reads CASSDDPSGAIGETQYF. CDR3 coding DNA: TGTGCCAGCAGTGACGACCCTAGCGGGGCCATCGGGGAGACCCAGTACTTC.

The chain is built from TRBV11-3 and TRBJ2-1, with TRBD1 matching 9 bases. The CDR3 is 14 residues long. CDR1 SGHNT and CDR2 YENEEA come from the germline V gene. V was clipped by 5 bases and J by 7 bases; unmatched bases: 6. CDR3 coding DNA: TGTGCCAGCAGCCCTAGGACAGGGGAAAATGAGCAGTTCTTC. Its translation: CASSPRTGENEQFF. The whole variable domain, filled in from reference TRBV11-3 and TRBJ2-1, reads EAGVVQSPRYKIIEKKQPVAFWCNPISGHNTLYWYLQNLGQGPELLIRYENEEAVDDSQLPKDRFSAERLKGVDSTLKIQPAELGDSAVYLCASSPRTGENEQFFGPGTRLTVL.

V gene TRBV20-1 combines with J gene TRBJ2-1; D remains unclear. Germline assignment: CDR1 DFQATT and CDR2 SNEGSKA (reference sequence). With 3 bases removed from V and 9 bases from J, the gap between germline ends came to 9 bases. This CDR3 comprises 11 residues. CDR3: CSAREPGEQFF. In DNA, the CDR3 is TGCAGTGCTAGGGAACCGGGTGAGCAGTTCTTC.

This clone has a handful of counts. This chain joins TRBV27 and TRBJ2-7; 7 bases fit TRBD1. The CDR3 has 16 residues. V was clipped by 3 bases and J by 6 bases; unmatched bases: 14. CDR1 MNHEY and CDR2 SMNVEV come from the germline V gene (reference sequence). In DNA, the CDR3 is TGTGCCAGCAGTTTCACAGGGGCCGGACGGGGATGCGAGCAGTACTTC. It codes for CASSFTGAGRGCEQYF.

Only a few counts were recorded for this clone. The V and J genes are TRBV29-1 and TRBJ1-4; D remains unclear. CDR1 and CDR2 from the germline V gene are SQVTM and ANQGSEA. CDR3 length equals 14 residues. V was trimmed by 2 bases and J by 8 bases, leaving 15 bases between them. This CDR3 is CSVEFGIPGEKLFF. The DNA of the CDR3 is TGCAGCGTTGAATTCGGCATCCCGGGAGAAAAACTGTTTTTT.

The CDR3, as DNA: TGCAGCGTTGCTACAGGGGCGGGATTTAACTATGGCTACACCTTC. It is translated as CSVATGAGFNYGYTF. The rearrangement links TRBV29-1 to TRBJ1-2, with 7 bases aligning to TRBD1. The V and J ends lost 4 bases and 1 base, in that order; junction bases with no gene match: 9. This CDR3 spans 15 amino acids. Germline V gene data show CDR1 as SQVTM and CDR2 as ANQGSEA.

This clone has just one count. V gene TRBV1 combines with J gene TRBJ2-1; the table's D call of TRBD2 was not tested on the DNA. TRBV1 is recorded as a pseudogene. The CDR3 contains 15 residues. CDR3 in amino acids: CTRETGGSSYNEQFF. The CDR3 DNA is TGCACCAGGGAGACCGGGGGGAGCTCCTACAATGAGCAGTTCTTC.

This chain's CDR3 is CASSEARSGYTF. The CDR3 coding sequence is TGTGCCAGCAGTGAAGCGCGGAGTGGATACACCTTC. J is TRBJ1-2 and V is TRBV6-1; D unclear. The CDR3 contains 12 residues. V lost 0 bases to trimming and J lost 11 bases, with 10 bases between them. The germline gives CDR1 MNHNS, CDR2 SASEGT.

The chain combines TRBV14 with TRBJ2-1; 7 positions match TRBD2. Germline loops: CDR1 SGHDN, CDR2 FVKESK. This CDR3 has 15 amino acids. J lost 6 bases, V lost 0 bases, and 5 bases had no gene match. The CDR3 sequence is CASSQEERDPNEQFF. The CDR3 DNA sequence: TGTGCCAGCAGCCAAGAAGAGCGGGACCCCAATGAGCAGTTCTTC. Complete variable domain (other parts from reference TRBV14 and TRBJ2-1): EAGVTQFPSHSVIEKGQTVTLRCDPISGHDNLYWYRRVMGKEIKFLLHFVKESKQDESGMPNNRFLAERTGGTYSTLKVQPAELEDSGVYFCASSQEERDPNEQFFGPGTRLTVL.

The chain uses TRBV5-6 and TRBJ2-2, with D maybe TRBD2 (6 bases). V shed 1 base and J shed 3 bases, with 10 bases lying between them. This CDR3 spans 15 amino acids. Per the germline V gene, CDR1 is SGHDT and CDR2 is YYEEEE. The CDR3 spells CASSLTGSYTGELFF. In nucleotides, the CDR3 is TGTGCCAGCAGCTTGACCGGGAGCTACACCGGGGAGCTGTTTTTT.

CDR3 nucleotides: TGCGCCAGCAGCCAATTAGTTGGGAGGGAGGGGCGCTGGGCAGATACGCAGTATTTT. Its protein is CASSQLVGREGRWADTQYF. The chain employs TRBV4-1 and TRBJ2-3, with 7 bases that match TRBD2. CDR1 and CDR2 (germline): MGHRA, YSYEKL. CDR3 length: 19 amino acids. Losses at the gene ends were 2 bases for V and 4 bases for J; bases not matched to a gene: 18.

This clone was counted only a few times. V is TRBV21-1 and J is TRBJ2-1; the table calls TRBD2, which could not be checked here. TRBV21-1 has pseudogene status. The CDR3 is 16 amino acids. The CDR3 DNA sequence: TGTGCCAGCAGCAAGAGGACTAGCGGGAGGGCAAATGAGCAGTTCTTC. This encodes CASSKRTSGRANEQFF.

The chain combines TRBV15 with TRBJ2-1, with 8 positions matching TRBD2. After removal of 1 base from V and 7 bases from J, the junction contained 6 bases not matched to a gene. This CDR3 contains 15 residues. CDR1 is LNHNV and CDR2 is YYDKDF in the germline V gene (reference sequence). The CDR3 nucleotides read TGTGCCACCAGCAGAGTAACGGGGGGGATGAATGAGCAGTTCTTC. It codes for CATSRVTGGMNEQFF.

The gene calls are TRBV5-4 and TRBJ2-7, with 9 bases lining up with TRBD1. Germline loops: CDR1 SGHNT, CDR2 YYREEE (reference sequence). CDR3 length: 16 amino acids. J gave up 4 bases and V 0 bases, and 8 bases lay outside the gene matches. DNA for the CDR3: TGTGCCAGCAGCTTGGGGACAGGGGCTTCAACGTACGAGCAGTACTTC. This codes for CASSLGTGASTYEQYF.

This rearrangement joins TRBV9 to TRBJ2-3, with 7 bases that match TRBD1. V lost 0 bases to trimming and J lost 0 bases; unmatched junction nucleotides: 4. CDR3 length equals 16 residues. The germline V gene has CDR1 SGDLS and CDR2 YYNGEE. This CDR3 is CASSVGRGRSTDTQYF. Here the CDR3 DNA reads TGTGCCAGCAGCGTAGGTAGGGGGCGAAGCACAGATACGCAGTATTTT. The full variable domain, in which reference TRBV9 and TRBJ2-3 provide the parts outside the CDR3, is DSGVTQTPKHLITATGQRVTLRCSPRSGDLSVYWYQQSLDQGLQFLIQYYNGEERAKGNILERFSAQQFPDLHSELNLSSLELGDSALYFCASSVGRGRSTDTQYFGPGTRLTVL.

J is TRBJ1-2 and V is TRBV23-1, with 8 bases matching TRBD1. TRBV23-1 carries the ORF label, with uncertain function. With 2 bases clipped from V and 6 bases from J, the junction kept 11 bases outside the gene matches. The CDR3 is made up of 16 amino acids. CDR3 residues: CASSQPEGTGLHGYTF. The CDR3 DNA reads TGCGCCAGCAGTCAACCGGAGGGGACAGGATTGCATGGCTACACCTTC.

The V and J genes are TRBV4-3 and TRBJ2-3; 9 bases agree with TRBD2. Germline CDR1 LGHNA, CDR2 YSLEER. The trim removed 1 base at V and 5 bases at J, leaving 16 bases unmatched. The CDR3 is made up of 19 amino acids. DNA for the CDR3: TGCGCCAGCAGCCAAGTTAGGGAGGGCGTTGGCGGGAGGGGAGATACGCAGTATTTT. Translation gives CASSQVREGVGGRGDTQYF.

The chain recombines TRBV2 with TRBJ1-1; D not resolved. CDR3 length equals 11 residues. V dropped 6 bases and J dropped 0 bases, with 2 bases sitting between them. Germline values: CDR1 SNHLY, CDR2 FYNNEI. CDR3 sequence (DNA): TGTGCCAGCAGCGTGAACACTGAAGCTTTCTTT. Amino acid sequence: CASSVNTEAFF.

The table lists this clone with a few counts. This chain links TRBV25-1 with TRBJ2-3; D is undetermined. This CDR3 contains 13 residues. Trimming left V 5 bases short and J 1 base short, with 7 bases between. The germline V gene has CDR1 MGHDK and CDR2 SYGVNS. This chain's CDR3 is CASSPRGTDTQYF. The CDR3 nucleotides are TGTGCCAGCAGTCCCCGGGGCACAGATACGCAGTATTTT. Using reference TRBV25-1 and TRBJ2-3 for the parts outside the CDR3, the full variable domain is EADIYQTPRYLVIGTGKKITLECSQTMGHDKMYWYQQDPGMELHLIHYSYGVNSTEKGDLSSESTVSRIRTEHFPLTLESARPSHTSQYLCASSPRGTDTQYFGPGTRLTVL.

The rearrangement joins TRBV7-7 to TRBJ1-2; tentatively, D is TRBD1 (6 bases). The CDR3 extends over 15 amino acids. In germline, CDR1 is SSHAT, CDR2 FNYEAQ (reference sequence). Trimming pared 4 bases from V and 3 bases from J, leaving 15 bases between. The CDR3 nucleotides are TGTGCCAGCAGCTCGGCAGGGGAAGAGTACTATGGCTACACCTTC. Protein sequence: CASSSAGEEYYGYTF.